These 19 T cell receptor beta chains originate from one sample sequenced in a study of cytomegalovirus exposure and HLA in healthy donors (dated by TCRdb to about 2017). The method was the immunoSEQ multiplex PCR assay. A mixture of 60 forward primers for TCR Vbeta segments and 13 reverse primers for TCR Jbeta segments was used in the multiplex PCR. TCRdb's version of the immuneACCESS table is confined to in-frame rearrangements and falls short of the full clone set. An unresolved V gene accounts for under half of the shortfall where checked; the remainder is of unknown origin. Present in this sample are about 110,000 clones, around 80% of which were seen just once. The ten largest clones add up to around 5% of the sample. The specimen was PBMCs. The receptors here all came from a female donor in good health and CMV-seropositive.

V gene TRBV28 combines with J gene TRBJ2-4; 12 bases match TRBD1. Losses at the gene ends were 8 bases for V and 1 base for J; bases not matched to a gene: 9. Germline V gene lookup returns CDR1 MDHEN and CDR2 SYDVKM. The CDR3 covers 17 residues. The CDR3 bases are TGTGCCAGCGGGGGACAGGGGGCGCGGTCGGCCAAAAACATTCAGTACTTC. Residues: CASGGQGARSAKNIQYF.

The chain couples TRBV5-4 to TRBJ2-1, with 7 bases lining up with TRBD2. Germline lookup yields CDR1 SGHNT and CDR2 YYREEE (reference sequence). The length of the CDR3 is 16 residues. J lost 7 bases, V lost 4 bases, and 14 bases had no gene match. In nucleotides, the CDR3 is TGTGCCAGCAGCCCCTCTGGCGGGGGTCGGTTGAATGAGCAGTTCTTC. Translated: CASSPSGGGRLNEQFF.

J is TRBJ2-7 and V is TRBV18, with 9 bases matching TRBD1. Looked up from germline, CDR1 is KGHSH and CDR2 is LQKENI. V lost 1 base, J lost 3 bases, and 1 base stayed unmatched. This CDR3 is built from 14 residues. The CDR3 DNA is TGTGCCAGCTCACCACGACAGGGGGTCTACGAGCAGTACTTC. Protein sequence: CASSPRQGVYEQYF.

V gene TRBV5-6 combines with J gene TRBJ1-1, with a possible D match to TRBD1 (5 bases). Trimming shortened V by 0 bases and J by 5 bases, and 14 bases separated the two germline ends. The CDR3 loop spans 15 amino acids. CDR1 is SGHDT and CDR2 is YYEEEE in the germline V gene. This CDR3 is CASSLVRGTGTEAFF. The CDR3, as DNA: TGTGCCAGCAGCTTGGTGCGGGGGACTGGAACTGAAGCTTTCTTT.

V usage is TRBV10-3 and J usage is TRBJ1-6; TRBD1 might be the D (6 bases). From germline, CDR1 is ENHRY and CDR2 SYGVKD. The V and J ends lost 5 bases and 4 bases respectively, with 9 bases between them. This CDR3 is built from 14 residues. The CDR3 sequence is CAISFQGYNSPLHF. In nucleotides, the CDR3 is TGTGCCATCAGTTTTCAGGGGTATAATTCACCCCTCCACTTT.

J is TRBJ2-7 and V is TRBV27; TRBD2 agrees at 7 bases. CDR1 and CDR2 from the germline V gene are MNHEY and SMNVEV (reference sequence). This CDR3 has 14 residues. Trimming at V came to 5 bases and at J to 4 bases, leaving 8 bases not matched to a gene. For the CDR3, the DNA is TGTGCCAGCAGTCCCGAGCGGGATACTTACGAGCAGTACTTC. Amino acids: CASSPERDTYEQYF.

V gene TRBV25-1 combines with J gene TRBJ2-3; 10 positions agree with TRBD2. J gave up 5 bases and V 2 bases, and 7 bases lay outside the gene matches. The CDR3 extends over 16 amino acids. Germline V gene data show CDR1 as MGHDK and CDR2 as SYGVNS. CDR3 DNA: TGTGCCAGCAGTGAAGGGGCTAGCGGGAGCGGAGATACGCAGTATTTT. Its translation is CASSEGASGSGDTQYF.

This chain uses TRBV6-1 with TRBJ1-2; D is undetermined. CDR1 and CDR2 from the germline V gene are MNHNS and SASEGT. Trimming took off 4 bases at V and 0 bases at J, with 9 bases between the two ends. This CDR3 has 14 residues. The CDR3 sequence: CASSGARTNYGYTF. For the CDR3, the DNA is TGTGCCAGCAGTGGGGCCAGGACTAACTATGGCTACACCTTC.

The chain couples TRBV7-8 to TRBJ2-6, with 7 bases lining up with TRBD1. The trim removed 5 bases at V and 0 bases at J, leaving 10 bases unmatched. The length of the CDR3 is 18 residues. The V gene's germline CDR1 is SGHVS and CDR2 FQNEAQ. Here the CDR3 DNA reads TGTGCCAGCAGCCCATCCGGGACAGACCGCTCTGGGGCCAACGTCCTGACTTTC. It codes for CASSPSGTDRSGANVLTF.

The chain uses TRBV28 and TRBJ1-4; tentatively, D is TRBD1 (5 bases). The germline V gene encodes CDR1 MDHEN and CDR2 SYDVKM. V lost 2 bases and J 7 bases, leaving 8 bases between the germline ends. The CDR3 extends over 13 amino acids. CDR3 residues: CASSLDSIEKLFF. CDR3 nucleotides: TGTGCCAGCAGTTTAGACAGTATTGAAAAACTGTTTTTT.

The rearrangement uses TRBV21-1 and TRBJ2-7; TRBD2 reflects the table's D call only, with no check against the DNA. The J call may be wrong; the DNA end is better matched by TRBJ2-5. TRBV21-1 is classified as a pseudogene. The CDR3 runs to 16 residues. The chain's CDR3 is CASSKKVRGLRGTQYF. CDR3 bases: TGTGCCAGCAGCAAAAAGGTTAGGGGCCTTCGGGGGACCCAGTACTTC.

This clone turned up a few times. For the CDR3, the DNA is TGTGCCAGCAGCTTGGATAGCGGGGGGGCGACAGATACGCAGTATTTT. Residues: CASSLDSGGATDTQYF. The chain links TRBV5-4 to TRBJ2-3; 11 bases align to TRBD2. The CDR3 sequence is 16 residues long. In germline, CDR1 is SGHNT, CDR2 YYREEE (reference sequence). V was pared by 0 bases and J by 3 bases, with 3 bases of the junction left unmatched.

The V call is TRBV5-1, the J call TRBJ1-2; weak D call: TRBD1 (6 bases). This CDR3 has 14 residues. Germline-derived CDR1 and CDR2 are SGHRS and YFSETQ. V was trimmed by 1 base and J by 3 bases, leaving 10 bases between them. CDR3 bases: TGCGCCAGCAGCTTGAGTCAGGGGTACTATGGCTACACCTTC. Translating it yields CASSLSQGYYGYTF.

The genes are TRBV7-3 and TRBJ2-1; D call uncertain. The V gene lost 0 bases and the J gene lost 9 bases, with 12 bases spanning the gap. This CDR3 has 14 residues. Germline V gene data show CDR1 as SGHTA and CDR2 as FQGTGA. The DNA of the CDR3 is TGTGCCAGCAGCTTAACGAGGCCGCCCAGTGAGCAGTTCTTC. Its translation: CASSLTRPPSEQFF. The full variable domain, its missing parts supplied by reference TRBV7-3 and TRBJ2-1, is GAGVSQTPSNKVTEKGKYVELRCDPISGHTALYWYRQSLGQGPEFLIYFQGTGAADDSGLPNDRFFAVRPEGSVSTLKIQRTERGDSAVYLCASSLTRPPSEQFFGPGTRLTVL.

This chain links TRBV5-5 with TRBJ1-5, with TRBD1 matching over 7 bases. CDR3 length: 14 residues. Germline CDR1 reads SGHKS; CDR2 reads YYEKEE (reference sequence). The trim removed 2 bases at V and 6 bases at J, leaving 5 bases unmatched. The chain's CDR3 is CASSLAAGGQPQHF. CDR3 DNA: TGTGCCAGCAGCTTAGCGGCAGGGGGTCAGCCCCAGCATTTT.

The chain combines TRBV18 with TRBJ1-1; 9 bases line up with TRBD1. Germline lookup yields CDR1 KGHSH and CDR2 LQKENI. The CDR3 has 15 amino acids. Losses at the gene ends were 0 bases for V and 5 bases for J; bases not matched to a gene: 4. The CDR3 is CASSPPHRGRTEAFF. The DNA for the CDR3 is TGTGCCAGCTCACCACCGCACAGGGGGCGGACTGAAGCTTTCTTT.

This clone was seen a few times. The rearrangement links TRBV9 to TRBJ2-5; TRBD1 agrees at 8 bases. Trimming at V came to 3 bases and at J to 6 bases, leaving 7 bases not matched to a gene. Germline values: CDR1 SGDLS, CDR2 YYNGEE. The CDR3 runs to 14 residues. In DNA form, the CDR3 reads TGTGCCAGCAGCGCCATGACAGGGGCGAAGACCCAGTACTTC. It is translated as CASSAMTGAKTQYF.

The V call is TRBV5-1, the J call TRBJ1-1; no definite D call. The CDR3 has 15 residues. Per the germline V gene, CDR1 is SGHRS and CDR2 is YFSETQ. Trimming shortened V by 1 base and J by 1 base, and 11 bases separated the two germline ends. CDR3: CASSLHGLANTEAFF. The CDR3 DNA is TGCGCCAGCAGCTTGCATGGGCTAGCGAACACTGAAGCTTTCTTT. The whole variable domain, remainder taken from reference TRBV5-1 and TRBJ1-1, is KAGVTQTPRYLIKTRGQQVTLSCSPISGHRSVSWYQQTPGQGLQFLFEYFSETQRNKGNFPGRFSGRQFSNSRSEMNVSTLELGDSALYLCASSLHGLANTEAFFGQGTRLTVV.

The table lists this clone with a few counts. This chain joins TRBV30 and TRBJ2-1, with TRBD2 matching over 7 bases. CDR1 and CDR2 from the germline V gene are GTSNPN and SVGIG (reference sequence). This CDR3 contains 11 residues. The trim removed 4 bases at V and 10 bases at J, leaving 4 bases unmatched. The CDR3: CAWNSAGEQFF. In DNA form, the CDR3 reads TGTGCCTGGAACTCAGCGGGAGAGCAGTTCTTC.